One and the same sample provided the 9 T cell receptor beta chains below, sequenced in a study of Ad26.COV2.S vaccination and SARS-CoV-2 variants. Stated treatment: around 19 received Ad26.COV2.S at low or high dose, single or two shots; roughly 5 received placebo; per-sample allocation not given. Material that was analyzed had been drawn on day 63 after the first vaccine or placebo injection. Libraries were prepared by immunoSEQ multiplex PCR; TCRdb keeps only in-frame clonotypes and omits some of them. The profile shows about 330,000 clones, almost 90% of them singletons. Source: peripheral blood, taken in a trial of Ad26.COV2.S vaccine versus placebo. All receptors come from a person between 18 and 65 years old who received the Ad26.COV2.S COVID-19 vaccine or a placebo.

The rearrangement joins TRBV12-3 or TRBV12-4 to TRBJ2-7, with D perhaps matching TRBD1 (6 bases). Trimming removed 5 bases from V and 3 bases from J, with 11 bases in between. The CDR3 loop spans 13 amino acids. CDR3 residues: CASSHTDSYEQYV. CDR3 DNA sequence: TGTGCCAGCAGTCACACGGACAGCTACGAGCAGTACGTC.

The chain couples TRBV27 to TRBJ1-2; possible D gene TRBD1, 5 bases. The germline V gene has CDR1 MNHEY and CDR2 SMNVEV (reference sequence). The CDR3 sequence is 16 residues long. Trimming left V 0 bases short and J 0 bases short, with 11 bases between. The CDR3 is CASSLSPGLTNYGYTF. The CDR3 nucleotides are TGTGCCAGCAGTTTATCTCCAGGGTTAACTAACTATGGCTACACCTTC.

This clone showed up just once. The gene calls are TRBV6-2 or TRBV6-3 and TRBJ1-2; no reliable D call. Trimming stripped 2 bases from V and 8 bases from J, with 15 bases between. The CDR3 sequence is 14 residues long. The germline V gene encodes CDR1 MNHEY and CDR2 SVGEGT. CDR3 region: CASSYTVQVTGYTF. Here the CDR3 DNA reads TGTGCCAGCAGTTACACGGTCCAGGTTACGGGCTACACCTTC.

This chain joins TRBV6-6 and TRBJ1-1, with 7 bases identical to TRBD1. CDR1 is MNHNY and CDR2 is SVGAGI in the germline V gene (reference sequence). The V and J ends lost 5 bases and 6 bases, in that order; junction bases with no gene match: 15. This CDR3 contains 16 residues. The CDR3 loop is CASSRYLDRVGAEAFF. The CDR3 bases are TGTGCCAGCAGTCGATATCTAGACAGGGTAGGCGCTGAAGCTTTCTTT.

This sequence joins TRBV15 and TRBJ1-1; 8 nucleotides agree with TRBD1. V gave up 2 bases and J gave up 4 bases; unmatched junction bases: 9. The CDR3 has 16 residues. From germline, CDR1 is LNHNV and CDR2 YYDKDF (reference sequence). The CDR3 region has the DNA TGTGCCACCAGCAGAAGTGTTGGGCAGGGGGCCACTGAAGCTTTCTTT. Amino acid sequence: CATSRSVGQGATEAFF.

This clone was observed a single time. In DNA form, the CDR3 reads TGTGCCATCAGTGAGAGGGTGACAGGGGATTCACCCCTCCACTTT. Protein product: CAISERVTGDSPLHF. The gene calls are TRBV10-3 and TRBJ1-6; 8 bases match TRBD1. The CDR3 consists of 15 residues. V shed 2 bases, J shed 8 bases, and the junction held 5 bases outside the gene matches. Germline CDR1 reads ENHRY; CDR2 reads SYGVKD.

The chain links TRBV6-5 to TRBJ1-2; D perhaps matches TRBD1 (5 bases). The CDR3 sequence is 15 residues long. Germline-derived CDR1 and CDR2 are MNHEY and SVGAGI. Trimming pared 7 bases from V and 3 bases from J, leaving 18 bases between. DNA of the CDR3: TGTGCCAGCACGAGCGAGGACACACCTGACTATGGCTACACCTTC. Translating it yields CASTSEDTPDYGYTF.

The chain joins TRBV7-8 to TRBJ2-5, with D possibly called TRBD1 or TRBD2 (7 bases each). The CDR3 sequence is 13 residues long. V lost 7 bases, J lost 4 bases, and 13 bases lay in between. The germline CDR1 and CDR2 sequences are SGHVS and FQNEAQ. The CDR3 sequence: CASTPGGGETQYF. CDR3 coding DNA: TGTGCCAGCACTCCAGGGGGGGGAGAGACCCAGTACTTC.

V usage is TRBV5-1 and J usage is TRBJ1-1; D remains unclear. Germline V gene data show CDR1 as SGHRS and CDR2 as YFSETQ. The CDR3 has 14 residues. Trimming removed 0 bases at V and 13 bases at J, with 19 bases between. CDR3 DNA sequence: TGCGCCAGCAGCTTGGCCCCGAGGGCGGAAAGTTGTTTCTTT. It translates to CASSLAPRAESCFF. Based on the CDR3 plus reference TRBV5-1 and TRBJ1-1, the full variable domain is KAGVTQTPRYLIKTRGQQVTLSCSPISGHRSVSWYQQTPGQGLQFLFEYFSETQRNKGNFPGRFSGRQFSNSRSEMNVSTLELGDSALYLCASSLAPRAESCFFGQGTRLTVV.